This T cell receptor beta chain originates from a study of CD8 T cells in ankylosing spondylitis. Study outcomes and limitations: Seemingly distinctive of ankylosing spondylitis blood was a TCR beta motif formed by eight highly homologous variants.

Points on this clonotype: What it binds is unknown.

Molecular-barcoded quantitative 5'-RACE produced these TCR beta libraries. TCRdb recomputed calls from the 5' RACE reads with MiXCR, one row per CDR3 protein. The sample carries under 550,000 distinct CDR3 sequences, 26% recorded once. The CDR3 runs to 14 residues. The V and J ends lost 6 bases and 0 bases respectively, with 11 bases between them. This receptor was identified in a male donor with ankylosing spondylitis. The sequencing sample was made of blood, either unsorted or a sorted T cell fraction (not recorded which). The V gene is TRBV12-3 or TRBV12-4, the J gene TRBJ1-2; TRBD1 is a possible D gene (5 bases). The CDR3 DNA follows: TGTGCCAGCAGGGGGCATGAAGCTAACTATGGCTACACCTTC. Its translation: CASRGHEANYGYTF.